This record covers a single TCR beta chain. The antigen is not known. Its ends do not fully match the called genes, so a read error is possible. This entry comes from a study of cytomegalovirus exposure and HLA in healthy donors. As for the study in general: Among the roughly 400 genotyped donors, around 81% were placed in the Caucasian-associated ancestry cluster.

Amplification used 60 Vbeta primers and 13 Jbeta primers. Profiled with immunoSEQ multiplex PCR; TCRdb holds only in-frame clones, not every one. The sample records about 140,000 clones, around 75% being singletons. CDR1 and CDR2 from the germline V gene are SEHNR and FQNEAQ (reference sequence). The CDR3 extends over 15 amino acids. Study outcomes and limitations: Links to common viral pathogens appeared, in a later analysis, for several of the most significant clusters. Published work reported that the classifier diagnosed cytomegalovirus status with high specificity and sensitivity. The only immune exposure information that was available was CMV serostatus.

This receptor was identified in a man aged 18-30 years in good health and CMV-seropositive. The chain is built from TRBV7-9 and TRBJ1-1; D possibly corresponds to TRBD1 (5 bases). Sequenced sample: PBMCs. The CDR3 region is CSSSRSGTLNTEAFF. For the CDR3, the DNA is TGTTCCAGCAGCAGATCCGGGACTTTGAACACTGAAGCTTTCTTT.